Presented here are 12 T cell receptor beta chains from one specimen sequenced in a study of cytomegalovirus exposure and HLA in healthy donors. Primers included in the PCR were 60 Vbeta and 13 Jbeta primers. The data were produced by immunoSEQ multiplex PCR, yet TCRdb's version contains in-frame clones alone and is incomplete. The repertoire holds around 200,000 clones, with 75% to 85% as singletons. Sequenced input: PBMCs. Receptors originate from a woman aged 40-49 years in good health and CMV-seronegative.

The chain carries TRBV30 and TRBJ2-5, with a possible D match to TRBD2 (5 bases). This CDR3 is 15 amino acids long. The germline V and J ends were trimmed by 5 bases and 5 bases, with 21 bases remaining between them. Germline CDR1 is GTSNPN and CDR2 is SVGIG (reference sequence). CDR3 in amino acids: CAWSYGRGIRETQYF. CDR3 DNA sequence: TGTGCCTGGTCTTACGGCCGGGGAATACGGGAGACCCAGTACTTC.

This chain uses TRBV4-1 with TRBJ2-7; TRBD2 is a possible D gene (6 bases). The CDR3 is 15 residues long. Germline CDR1 MGHRA, CDR2 YSYEKL. The V and J ends lost 3 bases and 4 bases respectively, with 16 bases between them. The CDR3 region has the DNA TGCGCCAGCAGCCAGTCCCGGGACTCCGAATACGAGCAGTACTTC. Protein: CASSQSRDSEYEQYF.

A remark on this clone: At one end the junction does not follow the germline gene, possibly because of a read error. V is TRBV2 and J is TRBJ2-7, with a weak D call TRBD1 (6 bases). Per the germline V gene, CDR1 is SNHLY and CDR2 is FYNNEI. This CDR3 contains 16 residues. The CDR3 DNA sequence: TGTGCCAGCAGTGAAGCGCTTCAGGGGAACTCCTGCGAGCAGTACTTC. Translation: CASSEALQGNSCEQYF.

The sample holds one count of this clone. The V gene is TRBV6-5, the J gene TRBJ1-2; 9 bases line up with TRBD1. The J segment lost 7 bases and the V segment lost 6 bases, leaving 12 bases of the junction unmatched. The CDR3 spans 15 residues. In germline, CDR1 is MNHEY, CDR2 SVGAGI. This CDR3 is CASSDYTGGAGGYTF. DNA for the CDR3: TGTGCCAGCAGCGATTATACAGGGGGCGCGGGTGGCTACACCTTC.

The rearrangement links TRBV30 to TRBJ1-6; a possible D gene is TRBD1 (5 bases). This CDR3 is built from 13 residues. The germline CDR1 and CDR2 sequences are GTSNPN and SVGIG (reference sequence). Trimming stripped 1 base from V and 7 bases from J, with 8 bases between. CDR3 loop: CAWSGQPNSPLHF. For the CDR3, the DNA is TGTGCCTGGAGTGGACAGCCAAATTCACCCCTCCACTTT.

This chain connects TRBV4-1 to TRBJ2-3, with TRBD2 matching over 12 bases. CDR1 is MGHRA and CDR2 is YSYEKL in the germline V gene. V lost 4 bases and J lost 7; bases outside the gene matches: 6. CDR3 length: 15 amino acids. CDR3 nucleotide sequence: TGCGCCAGCAGCCCATCCGGACTAGCGGGGAATACGCAGTATTTT. Its translation: CASSPSGLAGNTQYF.

The chain is built from TRBV25-1 and TRBJ2-7, with D perhaps matching TRBD1 (6 bases). The V end was cut by 7 bases, the J end by 5 bases, with 27 bases between. CDR1 is MGHDK and CDR2 is SYGVNS in the germline V gene. CDR3 length: 17 residues. Written as DNA, the CDR3 is TGTGCCAGCATGGAAACCCCCCTACGGACAGTAGGCAACGAGCAGTACTTC. Amino acid sequence: CASMETPLRTVGNEQYF.

The chain combines TRBV7-3 with TRBJ2-1; 14 bases line up with TRBD2. J lost 0 bases, V lost 9 bases, and 7 bases had no gene match. The CDR3 totals 17 residues. Germline V gene sequence: CDR1 SGHTA, CDR2 FQGTGA. The CDR3: CARKGTSGSSSYNEQFF. CDR3 DNA sequence: TGTGCCAGGAAAGGGACTAGCGGGAGTAGCTCCTACAATGAGCAGTTCTTC.

The chain uses TRBV5-1 and TRBJ2-2; the D gene is possibly TRBD1 (6 bases). Germline CDR1 reads SGHRS; CDR2 reads YFSETQ. The CDR3 covers 14 residues. Trimming took off 6 bases at V and 2 bases at J, with 11 bases between the two ends. CDR3 loop: CASKTQGNTGELFF. DNA of the CDR3: TGCGCCAGCAAGACACAGGGTAACACCGGGGAGCTGTTTTTT.

With respect to this clone: The same CDR3 is also encoded by other DNA sequences in this sample. J is TRBJ2-7 and V is TRBV7-2, with 8 bases that match TRBD2. CDR3 size: 15 residues. V lost 1 base to trimming and J lost 0 bases; unmatched junction nucleotides: 2. Germline CDR1 reads SGHTA; CDR2 reads FQGNSA. The CDR3 reads CASSLGLAGSYEQYF. The DNA for the CDR3 is TGTGCCAGCAGCTTAGGCCTAGCGGGCTCCTACGAGCAGTACTTC.

The chain recombines TRBV5-1 with TRBJ2-1, with 10 nucleotides matching TRBD2. Germline CDR1 and CDR2: SGHRS and YFSETQ. The CDR3 has 16 residues. V shed 2 bases, J shed 5 bases, and the junction held 7 bases outside the gene matches. CDR3 nucleotide sequence: TGCGCCAGCAGCTTTTCGATAGCGGGAGGCAACAATGAGCAGTTCTTC. It specifies CASSFSIAGGNNEQFF.

The V and J genes are TRBV9 and TRBJ1-2, with 7 bases aligning to TRBD1. The CDR3 totals 14 residues. V lost 4 bases to trimming and J lost 3 bases; unmatched junction nucleotides: 6. Germline V CDR1 and CDR2: SGDLS, YYNGEE. In nucleotides, the CDR3 is TGTGCCAGCAGCACTACCGGGACAGACTATGGCTACACCTTC. Protein: CASSTTGTDYGYTF.